This TCR beta chain comes out of a study of cytomegalovirus exposure and HLA in healthy donors. Study-level results: The study assumed roughly uniform donor sequencing depth for presence/absence analyses. Exclusion as indistinguishable affected some V segments, including TRBV6-2 and TRBV6-3. Relative to the roughly 700-donor mean, N-insertions were reportedly fewer in an Asian-associated ancestry cluster in a later analysis.

This CDR3 is built from 16 residues. Germline V gene data show CDR1 as MDHEN and CDR2 as SYDVKM. The V segment lost 2 bases and the J segment 5 bases; nucleotides outside the gene matches: 11. In the PCR, 60 Vbeta and 13 Jbeta primers were used. Sequencing used immunoSEQ multiplex PCR; TCRdb keeps in-frame clones, though not all of them. The sample holds fewer than 150,000 clones; roughly 80% are singletons and the top ten take around 1.2%. With respect to this clone: Its antigen remains unidentified.

Sequenced sample: PBMCs. The V and J genes are TRBV28 and TRBJ1-2, with 7 bases lining up with TRBD1. This TCR came from a man aged 45 to 65 in good health and CMV-seronegative. The CDR3 nucleotides are TGTGCCAGCAGTTTAAGACAGGGTATCCCCCTTTATGGCTACACCTTC. Protein sequence: CASSLRQGIPLYGYTF.